Below are 21 T cell receptor beta chains sequenced from a single sample in a study of T-cell reconstitution after alpha-beta-depleted transplantation in children. Unique molecular identifiers were used to barcode this TCRbeta library. TCRdb processed the PCR reads anew with MiXCR; each CDR3 protein has one entry. The sample contains some 500,000 distinct CDR3 sequences, 30% to 35% of which appear only once. The specimen comprised PBMCs from the stem cell graft donor, sampled from the stem cell graft. The receptors were gathered from a human donor who donated a stem cell graft to a child with aplastic anemia.

This clonotype has a count of ten or more. This chain links TRBV5-5 with TRBJ1-1; D ambiguous. The CDR3 contains 12 residues. V was clipped by 0 bases and J by 4 bases, with 4 bases between them. Germline V gene sequence: CDR1 SGHKS, CDR2 YYEKEE (reference sequence). Here the CDR3 DNA reads TGTGCCAGCAGCTTGGAGGCCACTGAAGCTTTCTTT. Translating it yields CASSLEATEAFF.

The chain uses TRBV5-6 and TRBJ1-5, with D possibly TRBD1 on 6 matching bases. Germline loops: CDR1 SGHDT, CDR2 YYEEEE. Trimming took 3 bases from V and 5 from J, leaving 6 bases between them. The CDR3 consists of 12 residues. The CDR3 DNA reads TGTGCCAGCAGCTACAGGGATCAGCCCCAGCATTTT. This sequence encodes CASSYRDQPQHF.

The chain couples TRBV20-1 to TRBJ2-1; 11 nucleotides agree with TRBD2. Germline V gene data show CDR1 as DFQATT and CDR2 as SNEGSKA (reference sequence). V trimming: 1 base; J trimming: 6 bases; junction bases outside the gene matches: 5. The CDR3 has 15 residues. The CDR3 bases are TGCAGTGCTAGAGGTGGGACTAGCGGATTCAATGAGCAGTTCTTC. Translating gives CSARGGTSGFNEQFF.

In its sample, this clonotype was seen once. The V call is TRBV12-3 or TRBV12-4, the J call TRBJ2-1, with 9 nucleotides matching TRBD2. This CDR3 comprises 15 residues. After removal of 6 bases from V and 4 bases from J, the junction contained 7 bases not matched to a gene. The CDR3 loop is CASSRLAGRYNEQFF. CDR3 bases: TGTGCCAGCAGCCGGCTAGCGGGAAGGTACAATGAGCAGTTCTTC.

This clonotype was seen a single time. The chain employs TRBV2 and TRBJ1-2; D not certain. In germline, CDR1 is SNHLY, CDR2 FYNNEI. V gave up 4 bases and J gave up 4 bases, with 10 bases separating them. The CDR3 length is 13 residues. CDR3 region: CASSVVTSYGYTF. The CDR3 DNA reads as TGTGCCAGCAGTGTCGTGACCAGCTATGGCTACACCTTC.

This clonotype appeared many times. V gene TRBV5-5 combines with J gene TRBJ1-3; D gene ambiguous. V was clipped by 1 base and J by 4 bases, with 12 bases between them. The CDR3 totals 15 residues. Germline loops: CDR1 SGHKS, CDR2 YYEKEE (reference sequence). CDR3 sequence reads: CASSLKSLSGNTIYF. The CDR3 DNA reads TGTGCCAGCAGCTTGAAGTCGCTGTCAGGAAACACCATATATTTT.

The sample holds a few counts of this clonotype. The chain joins TRBV29-1 to TRBJ2-1, with 9 bases that match TRBD2. V lost 2 bases, J lost 15 bases, and 8 bases stayed unmatched. Germline values: CDR1 SQVTM, CDR2 ANQGSEA. The CDR3 loop spans 12 amino acids. CDR3 sequence: CSVELGTSFLFF. CDR3 bases: TGCAGCGTTGAACTTGGGACTAGCTTTCTGTTCTTC.

This clonotype was detected only a few times. The chain employs TRBV21-1 and TRBJ2-3. TRBV21-1 is shown as a pseudogene. The CDR3 extends over 15 amino acids. CDR3 amino acids: CASSKYWRSTDTQYF. CDR3 bases: TGTGCCAGCAGCAAATATTGGCGAAGCACAGATACGCAGTATTTT.

This clonotype occurred a few times. The genes are TRBV6-5 and TRBJ1-5, with D unclear. The CDR3 covers 18 residues. The V and J ends lost 0 bases and 7 bases respectively, with 22 bases between them. The V gene's germline CDR1 is MNHEY and CDR2 SVGAGI. CDR3 in DNA: TGTGCCAGCAGTTACTCGTTGCCGGCGATGAGGTCGGGGCAGCCCCAGCATTTT. Residues: CASSYSLPAMRSGQPQHF.

The rearrangement uses TRBV3-1 and TRBJ2-3; either TRBD1 or TRBD2 may fit D (5 bases each). CDR3 length: 17 residues. The V gene lost 3 bases and the J gene lost 2 bases, with 18 bases spanning the gap. CDR1 LGHDT and CDR2 YNNKEL come from the germline V gene (reference sequence). Here the CDR3 reads CASSQLPAGTVTDTQYF. CDR3 in DNA: TGTGCCAGCAGCCAGCTTCCCGCCGGGACGGTCACAGATACGCAGTATTTT.

The rearrangement joins TRBV6-2 or TRBV6-3 to TRBJ1-4; D possibly corresponds to TRBD1 (6 bases). The V end lost 2 bases, the J end lost 8 bases, and 24 bases lay between the germline ends. This CDR3 spans 18 amino acids. The V gene's germline CDR1 is MNHEY and CDR2 SVGEGT. The CDR3 DNA is TGTGCCAGCAGTTACCGGGCCAGGGGTGAGGCGGATGGCGAAAAACTGTTTTTT. Its translation is CASSYRARGEADGEKLFF.

The chain combines TRBV2 with TRBJ2-1, with D possibly TRBD1 on 5 matching bases. The CDR3 loop spans 17 amino acids. Trimming took off 6 bases at V and 2 bases at J, with 20 bases between the two ends. Germline V lookup: CDR1 SNHLY, CDR2 FYNNEI. CDR3 protein: CASSETGWGNTYNEQFF. The DNA of the CDR3 is TGTGCCAGCAGCGAAACGGGTTGGGGCAACACCTACAATGAGCAGTTCTTC. Drawing the rest from reference TRBV2 and TRBJ2-1, the complete variable domain is EPEVTQTPSHQVTQMGQEVILRCVPISNHLYFYWYRQILGQKVEFLVSFYNNEISEKSEIFDDQFSVERPDGSNFTLKIRSTKLEDSAMYFCASSETGWGNTYNEQFFGPGTRLTVL.

This clonotype was seen a handful of times. The V and J genes are TRBV7-2 and TRBJ2-3; D could derive from TRBD1 or TRBD2 (5 bases each). The CDR3 has 16 residues. Germline lookup yields CDR1 SGHTA and CDR2 FQGNSA. Trimming removed 5 bases at V and 4 bases at J, with 19 bases between. This chain's CDR3 is CASSPLAGTPPDTQYF. DNA for the CDR3: TGTGCCAGCAGCCCCCTTGCAGGGACGCCGCCAGATACGCAGTATTTT.

This chain connects TRBV7-2 to TRBJ2-3; D ambiguous. Between the trimmed V and J ends, which lost 1 base and 4 bases, there was a span of 9 bases. Germline V gives CDR1 SGHTA, CDR2 FQGNSA. The CDR3 is 14 amino acids. The CDR3, as DNA: TGTGCCAGCAGCTTAGATGCAGCCCCAGATACGCAGTATTTT. This encodes CASSLDAAPDTQYF.

The rearrangement uses TRBV5-6 and TRBJ2-7; TRBD2 aligns across 13 bases. The length of the CDR3 is 18 residues. With V trimmed by 2 bases and J by 5 bases, 13 bases remained unmatched. Germline CDR1 is SGHDT and CDR2 is YYEEEE. The DNA of the CDR3 is TGTGCCAGCAGCTTCCGACTAGCGGGAGGACTCCGAGGGGACGAGCAGTACTTC. Amino acid sequence: CASSFRLAGGLRGDEQYF.

V is TRBV30 and J is TRBJ1-2; D possibly corresponds to TRBD1 (5 bases). V gave up 8 bases and J gave up 2 bases, with 18 bases separating them. This CDR3 is 14 amino acids long. Per germline, CDR1 GTSNPN and CDR2 SVGIG (reference sequence). The CDR3 DNA reads as TGTGCCGGGTCCACATTTGGGGACAACTATGGCTACACCTTC. Its translation: CAGSTFGDNYGYTF.

This chain links TRBV12-3 or TRBV12-4 with TRBJ2-5, with 9 positions matching TRBD1. Trimming took 6 bases from V and 6 from J; bases not matched to a gene: 11. The CDR3 covers 15 residues. CDR3 sequence: CASRWTGATRQTQYF. The CDR3 coding sequence is TGTGCCAGCAGATGGACAGGGGCGACTCGGCAGACCCAGTACTTC.

This clonotype was seen only a few times. The chain is built from TRBV7-9 and TRBJ1-5; 10 bases are shared with TRBD1. The germline V gene encodes CDR1 SEHNR and CDR2 FQNEAQ (reference sequence). With V trimmed by 7 bases and J by 4 bases, 4 bases remained unmatched. The CDR3 is 14 residues long. This CDR3 is CASTWGQGNQPQHF. The DNA for the CDR3 is TGTGCCAGCACATGGGGACAGGGGAATCAGCCCCAGCATTTT.

This clonotype has a handful of counts. Given the absence of the conserved phenylalanine or tryptophan at the CDR3 end, a read error is likely. No DNA is shown, since the ends of the CDR3 on it are uncertain; the CDR3 is the one TCRdb lists. The chain joins TRBV6-1 to TRBJ2-7; no DNA check was done on the table's D call, TRBD1. The CDR3 length equals 15 residues, ends included. Germline V gene lookup returns CDR1 MNHNS and CDR2 SASEGT. The CDR3 loop is CASSEIIGTGVPPGL.

The chain joins TRBV29-1 to TRBJ1-2; TRBD1 matches 7 bases. CDR3 size: 12 residues. Looked up from germline, CDR1 is SQVTM and CDR2 is ANQGSEA. With V trimmed by 6 bases and J by 8 bases, 9 bases remained unmatched. CDR3 in amino acids: CSVLGGAGGYTF. The CDR3 region has the DNA TGCAGCGTACTAGGGGGCGCGGGAGGCTACACCTTC.

The table lists this clonotype with a few counts. The rearrangement links TRBV7-6 to TRBJ1-1; no definite D call. Looked up from germline, CDR1 is SGHVS and CDR2 is FNYEAQ. The V and J ends lost 5 bases and 4 bases respectively, with 11 bases between them. The length of the CDR3 is 13 residues. CDR3 amino acids: CASSADRGTEAFF. The CDR3 DNA is TGTGCCAGCAGCGCCGATCGTGGCACTGAAGCTTTCTTT. Together with reference TRBV7-6 and TRBJ1-1, the CDR3 gives the full variable domain: GAGVSQSPRYKVTKRGQDVALRCDPISGHVSLYWYRQALGQGPEFLTYFNYEAQQDKSGLPNDRFSAERPEGSISTLTIQRTEQRDSAMYRCASSADRGTEAFFGQGTRLTVV.